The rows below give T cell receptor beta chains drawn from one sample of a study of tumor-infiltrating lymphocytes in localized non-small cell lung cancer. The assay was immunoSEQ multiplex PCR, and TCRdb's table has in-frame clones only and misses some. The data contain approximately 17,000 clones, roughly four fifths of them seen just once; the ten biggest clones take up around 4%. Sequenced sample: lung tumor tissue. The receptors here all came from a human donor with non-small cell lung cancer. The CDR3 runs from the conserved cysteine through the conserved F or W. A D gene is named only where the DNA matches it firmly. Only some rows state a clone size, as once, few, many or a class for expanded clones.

CASSRGTSGGTGELFF TGTGCCAGCAGCAGAGGGACTAGCGGAGGCACCGGGGAGCTGTTTTTT TRBJ2-2 TRBV7-2 TRBD2 NA
CASSRTGPSYEQYF TGTGCCAGCAGCAGAACCGGGCCATCCTACGAGCAGTACTTC TRBJ2-7 TRBV28 NA NA
CASSVSGGSGTDTQYF TGTGCCAGCAGCGTTAGCGGGGGGTCTGGCACAGATACGCAGTATTTT TRBJ2-3 TRBV7-8 TRBD2 once
CASSQDGIQGWTGELFF TGTGCCAGCAGCCAAGATGGAATACAGGGCTGGACCGGGGAGCTGTTTTTT TRBJ2-2 TRBV14 NA few
CASSPRGRGNSPLHF TGTGCCAGCAGCCCCAGGGGTAGGGGTAATTCACCCCTCCACTTT TRBJ1-6 TRBV28 NA NA
CASRPRGSNQPQHF TGTGCCAGTCGGCCCCGGGGGAGCAATCAGCCCCAGCATTTT TRBJ1-5 TRBV19 NA NA
CASSQRGRGLYNEQFF TGTGCCAGCAGCCAACGTGGGCGGGGCCTCTACAATGAGCAGTTCTTC TRBJ2-1 TRBV28 NA NA
CASSRAGAGNTIYF TGTGCCAGCAGTCGGGCGGGAGCTGGAAACACCATATATTTT TRBJ1-3 TRBV28 NA NA
CASRYSKSTDTQYF TGTGCCAGCAGATACTCCAAGAGCACAGATACGCAGTATTTT TRBJ2-3 TRBV6-6 NA NA
CASEQVASSSEQYF TGCGCCAGCGAGCAGGTGGCCAGCTCTTCCGAGCAGTACTTC TRBJ2-7 TRBV10-1 NA NA
CASSVSTDQETQYF TGTGCCAGCAGCGTAAGCACGGACCAAGAGACCCAGTACTTC TRBJ2-5 TRBV9 NA NA
CASSALTGNTEAFF TGTGCCAGCAGTGCGCTGACAGGGAACACTGAAGCTTTCTTT TRBJ1-1 TRBV28 NA few
CASSNGGSYEQYF TGTGCCAGCTCCAACGGAGGCTCCTACGAGCAGTACTTC TRBJ2-7 TRBV18 NA NA
CASSELASTQETQYF TGTGCCAGCAGTGAATTGGCCTCTACACAAGAGACCCAGTACTTC TRBJ2-5 TRBV2 NA once
CASSSRLGGTNTEAFF TGTGCCAGCAGCTCCCGCCTCGGGGGGACAAACACTGAAGCTTTCTTT TRBJ1-1 TRBV21-1 NA NA
CASSAAGTTEAFF TGTGCCAGCAGTGCGGCGGGGACCACTGAAGCTTTCTTT TRBJ1-1 TRBV27 NA NA
CASSLAQGDTQYF TGTGCCAGCAGCTTAGCGCAGGGAGATACGCAGTATTTT TRBJ2-3 TRBV7-2 NA NA
CASSPDTDTQYF TGTGCCAGCAGCCCGGACACAGATACGCAGTATTTT TRBJ2-3 TRBV2 NA NA
CASRYGQLSYEQYF TGTGCCAGCCGATATGGACAGCTCTCCTACGAGCAGTACTTC TRBJ2-7 TRBV6-6 NA few
CASSLGLAGGTGELFF TGTGCCAGCAGCTTAGGCCTAGCGGGAGGAACGGGGGAGCTGTTTTTT TRBJ2-2 TRBV7-3 TRBD2 NA
CASSFSGGAIDTQYF TGTGCCAGCAGCTTTAGCGGGGGGGCCATAGATACGCAGTATTTT TRBJ2-3 TRBV7-2 TRBD2 NA
CASSAALGTEAFF TGTGCCAGCAGTGCGGCGCTGGGCACTGAAGCTTTCTTT TRBJ1-1 TRBV7-8 NA NA
CAISGGDRGNTEAFF TGTGCCATCAGTGGAGGGGACAGGGGGAACACTGAAGCTTTCTTT TRBJ1-1 TRBV10-3 TRBD1 NA
CASSLDLRESSEAFF TGTGCCAGCAGCTTGGACCTCAGGGAGAGTTCAGAAGCTTTCTTT TRBJ1-1 TRBV5-4 NA NA
CASSLPRRRRDEQYF TGTGCCAGCAGCCTCCCACGGAGGAGGCGGGACGAGCAGTACTTC TRBJ2-7 TRBV5-6 NA NA
CASSLRFDSYEQYF TGCGCCAGCAGCCTCAGGTTCGACTCCTACGAGCAGTACTTC TRBJ2-7 TRBV5-1 NA few
CASSFTSGGAETQYF TGTGCCAGCAGCTTTACTAGCGGGGGGGCAGAGACCCAGTACTTC TRBJ2-5 TRBV7-3 TRBD2 NA
CASSQPGRMTSYEQYF TGCGCCAGCAGCCAACCGGGACGGATGACTTCCTACGAGCAGTACTTC TRBJ2-7 TRBV4-1 NA NA
CASSPRTSGGTYEQYF TGTGCCAGTAGTCCTCGGACTAGCGGGGGGACCTACGAGCAGTACTTC TRBJ2-7 TRBV19 TRBD2 NA
CASSLGARDTQYF TGTGCCAGCAGCTTAGGGGCTAGGGATACGCAGTATTTT TRBJ2-3 TRBV11-2 NA NA
CASSTGGAVDTQYF TGTGCCAGCAGCACCGGGGGGGCCGTAGATACGCAGTATTTT TRBJ2-3 TRBV11-2 TRBD2 few
CASSSGDSPLHF TGTGCCAGCTCATCAGGGGATTCACCCCTCCACTTT TRBJ1-6 TRBV18 NA once
CASSIGGLSGANVLTF TGTGCCAGTAGTATAGGCGGCCTATCTGGGGCCAACGTCCTGACTTTC TRBJ2-6 TRBV19 NA NA
CASSEWGQQAFGTDGYTF TGCGCCAGCAGCGAATGGGGACAGCAAGCCTTTGGGACCGATGGCTACACCTTC TRBJ1-2 TRBV5-1 TRBD1 NA
CADDRGHGYTF TGTGCCGATGACAGAGGACATGGCTACACCTTC TRBJ1-2 TRBV2 NA few
CASSELSSGRDQPQHF TGTGCCAGCAGTGAACTTTCATCAGGTAGAGATCAGCCCCAGCATTTT TRBJ1-5 TRBV6-1 NA NA
CASIREGASYNSPLHF TGTGCCAGCATTAGGGAGGGGGCCTCCTATAATTCACCCCTCCACTTT TRBJ1-6 TRBV2 TRBD1 NA
CASSPTGNDGYTF TGTGCCAGTAGTCCTACAGGGAACGATGGCTACACCTTC TRBJ1-2 TRBV19 NA NA
CASSQETRGANFYEQYF TGCGCCAGCAGCCAGGAGACAAGGGGGGCCAACTTCTACGAGCAGTACTTC TRBJ2-7 TRBV4-1 NA NA
CASSPGPHYGYTF TGTGCCAGCAGCCCCGGGCCGCACTATGGCTACACCTTC TRBJ1-2 TRBV5-4 NA NA
CASSLERNTEAFF TGTGCCAGCAGCTTGGAACGGAACACTGAAGCTTTCTTT TRBJ1-1 TRBV5-5 NA few
CASSNRGSADTQYF TGTGCCAGCAGCAACCGGGGCTCCGCAGATACGCAGTATTTT TRBJ2-3 TRBV7-9 NA NA
CASRPQNYNEQFF TGTGCCAGCAGACCCCAGAACTACAATGAGCAGTTCTTC TRBJ2-1 TRBV6-1 NA NA
CAISESVGGAPYEQYF TGTGCCATCAGTGAGTCTGTGGGTGGGGCCCCCTACGAGCAGTACTTC TRBJ2-7 TRBV10-3 NA few
CASSNRAYNEQFF TGTGCCAGCTCAAACAGGGCCTACAATGAGCAGTTCTTC TRBJ2-1 TRBV18 NA NA
CASSPPWGNTEAFF TGTGCCAGCAGCCCACCCTGGGGAAACACTGAAGCTTTCTTT TRBJ1-1 TRBV7-6 NA NA
CASSKGTSSFGEKLFF TGTGCCAGCAGCAAAGGGACATCTAGCTTTGGTGAAAAACTGTTTTTT TRBJ1-4 TRBV5-4 NA NA
CASSQDDGGRNSPLHF TGTGCCAGCAGCCAAGATGACGGGGGCAGGAATTCACCCCTCCACTTT TRBJ1-6 TRBV14 NA NA
CASSLVSAMEVETQYF TGTGCCAGCAGTTTGGTGAGCGCGATGGAGGTGGAGACCCAGTACTTC TRBJ2-5 TRBV28 NA NA
CASSIQTSSTGELFF TGTGCCAGTAGTATTCAGACATCGAGCACCGGGGAGCTGTTTTTT TRBJ2-2 TRBV19 NA few
CAINTGRGNYEQYF TGTGCCATCAATACAGGGAGGGGTAACTACGAGCAGTACTTC TRBJ2-7 TRBV10-3 NA NA
CASSLVGAGPGNEQFF TGTGCCAGCAGCTTAGTTGGAGCGGGGCCGGGTAATGAGCAGTTCTTC TRBJ2-1 TRBV7-8 TRBD2 NA